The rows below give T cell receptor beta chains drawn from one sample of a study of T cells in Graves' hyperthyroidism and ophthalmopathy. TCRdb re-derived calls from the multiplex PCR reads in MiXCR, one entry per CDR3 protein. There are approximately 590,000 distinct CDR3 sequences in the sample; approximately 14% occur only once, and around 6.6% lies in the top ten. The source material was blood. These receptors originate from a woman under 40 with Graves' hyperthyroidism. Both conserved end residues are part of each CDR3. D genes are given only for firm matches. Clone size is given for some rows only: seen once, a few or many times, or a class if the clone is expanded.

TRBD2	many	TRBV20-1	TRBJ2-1	TGCAGTGCTAGTCCGGGACTAGCGGGAGGAGTAGATGAGCAGTTCTTC	CSASPGLAGGVDEQFF
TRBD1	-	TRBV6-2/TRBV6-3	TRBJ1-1	TGTGCCAGCAGCCCAATCCCAGGGGGCCTGGGTGAAGCTTTCTTT	CASSPIPGGLGEAFF
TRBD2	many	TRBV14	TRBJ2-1	TGTGCCAGCACTAGCGGCTACAATGAGCAGTTCTTC	CASTSGYNEQFF
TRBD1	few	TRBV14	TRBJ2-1	TGTGCCAGCAGCCGAAACAGGGGGCCGTACGCCGAGCAGTTCTTC	CASSRNRGPYAEQFF
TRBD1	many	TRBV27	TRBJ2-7	TGTGCCAGCAGTCTGTCCCGGGACAGGGACGAGCAGTACTTC	CASSLSRDRDEQYF
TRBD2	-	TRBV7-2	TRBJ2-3	TGTGCCAGCAGTTACTCGCTTCCTTCGGGACAAAATATAGCGGGAGACCCAGATACGCAGTATTTT	CASSYSLPSGQNIAGDPDTQYF
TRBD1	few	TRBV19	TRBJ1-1	TGTGCCAGTAGTAAGGGGGCGTACACTGAAGCTTTCTTT	CASSKGAYTEAFF
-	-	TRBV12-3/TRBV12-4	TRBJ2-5	TGTGCCAGCAGTCCTCCCGGGACTCCCCCAGAGACCCAGCACTTC	CASSPPGTPPETQHF
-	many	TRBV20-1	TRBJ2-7	TGCAGTGCTAGAAGGGCGATCGACTTTCCGGACTACGAGCAGTACTTC	CSARRAIDFPDYEQYF
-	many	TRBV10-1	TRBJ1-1	TGCGCCAGCAGTGAGTCAGGGATGGACACTGAAGCTTTCTTT	CASSESGMDTEAFF
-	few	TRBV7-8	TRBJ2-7	TGTGCCAGCAGTCCCGGGACACCCTTGGTCTACGAGCAGTACTTC	CASSPGTPLVYEQYF
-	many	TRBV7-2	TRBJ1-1	TGTGCCAGCAGCTTAACATCCGGGGCAGCTTTCTTT	CASSLTSGAAFF
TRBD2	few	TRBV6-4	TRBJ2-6	TGTGCCAGCAGTAAACGACCGGGACTAGCGGGAGGAACCCTGACTTTC	CASSKRPGLAGGTLTF
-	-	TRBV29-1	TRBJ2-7	TGCAGCGTTGACGCCGGTGGGTACGAGCAGTACTTC	CSVDAGGYEQYF
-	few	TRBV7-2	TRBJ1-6	TGTGCCAGCAGCTTAATTTTTGGGCAGGGTCGGTTATCCCTCCACTTT	CASSLIFGQGRLSLHF
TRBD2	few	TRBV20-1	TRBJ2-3	TGCAGTGCTAGACCTCTAGCGGGAGTGGGTCGCACAGATACGCAGTATTTT	CSARPLAGVGRTDTQYF
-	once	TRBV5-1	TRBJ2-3	TGCGCCAGCAGCTTGGCCTGGACTAGCACAGATACGCAGTATTTT	CASSLAWTSTDTQYF
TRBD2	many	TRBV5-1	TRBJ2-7	TGCGCCAGCAGCTCAAGTCCTAGCGGGACAGCCTACGAGCAGTACTTC	CASSSSPSGTAYEQYF
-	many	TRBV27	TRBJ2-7	TGTGCCAGCAGTTTATTAGGGGGGGAGCAGTACTTC	CASSLLGGEQYF
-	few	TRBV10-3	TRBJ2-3	TGTGCCATCAGCACATCCAGCACAGATACGCAGTATTTT	CAISTSSTDTQYF
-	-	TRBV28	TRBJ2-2	TGTGCCAGCAGCCTTACAGTCCCCACCGGGGAGCTGTTTTTT	CASSLTVPTGELFF
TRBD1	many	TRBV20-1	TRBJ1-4	TGCAGTGCGACCGGGACAGGAACAACTAATGAAAAACTGTTTTTT	CSATGTGTTNEKLFF
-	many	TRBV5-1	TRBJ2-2	TGCGCCAGCAGCTTGGTTAGCCGGCGCACCGGGGAGCTGTTTTTT	CASSLVSRRTGELFF
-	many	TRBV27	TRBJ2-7	TGTGCCAGCAGTTTAAAAACAGGGAGCGAGCAGTACTTC	CASSLKTGSEQYF
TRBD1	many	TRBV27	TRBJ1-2	TGTGCCAGCAGTTCACGTCAGGGGGAGGCATATGGCTACACCTTC	CASSSRQGEAYGYTF
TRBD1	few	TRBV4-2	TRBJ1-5	TGTGCCAGCAGCCAAGTGCAACAGGGGAATCAGCCCCAGCATTTT	CASSQVQQGNQPQHF
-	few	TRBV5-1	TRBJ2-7	TGCGCCAGCAGCTTTTCGACGGGTAGACCTTACGAGCAGTACTTC	CASSFSTGRPYEQYF
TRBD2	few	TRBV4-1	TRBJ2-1	TGCGCCAGCAGCCAAGCTTCCGGGGGGGGTTTTTCCTACAATGAGCAGTTCTTC	CASSQASGGGFSYNEQFF
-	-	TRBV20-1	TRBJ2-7	TGCAGTGTTCCCGGAGGGACAGCTGCCTACGAGCAGTACTTC	CSVPGGTAAYEQYF